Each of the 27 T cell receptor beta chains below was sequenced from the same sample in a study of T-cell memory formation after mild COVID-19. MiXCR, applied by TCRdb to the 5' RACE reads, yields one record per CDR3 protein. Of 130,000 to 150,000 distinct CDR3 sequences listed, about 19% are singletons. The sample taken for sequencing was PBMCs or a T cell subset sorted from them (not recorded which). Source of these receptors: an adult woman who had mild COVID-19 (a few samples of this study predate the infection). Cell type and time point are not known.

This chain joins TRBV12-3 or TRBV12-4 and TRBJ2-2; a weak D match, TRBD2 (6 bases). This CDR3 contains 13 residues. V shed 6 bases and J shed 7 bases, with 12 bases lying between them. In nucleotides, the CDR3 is TGTGCCAGCAGGGAGGGTCGACTCGGGGAGCTGTTTTTT. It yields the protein CASREGRLGELFF.

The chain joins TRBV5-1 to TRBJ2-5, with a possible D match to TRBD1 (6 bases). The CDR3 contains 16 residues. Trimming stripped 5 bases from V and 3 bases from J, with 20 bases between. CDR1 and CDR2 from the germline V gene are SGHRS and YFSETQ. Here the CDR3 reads CASRVGRGRRKETQYF. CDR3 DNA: TGCGCCAGCAGGGTGGGCAGGGGTCGACGGAAAGAGACCCAGTACTTC.

The chain's CDR3 is CASSLTLSPSGEQFF. The CDR3 nucleotides read TGTGCCAGCAGCTTAACGTTAAGTCCCTCGGGTGAGCAGTTCTTC. The rearrangement uses TRBV7-3 and TRBJ2-1; D is undetermined. This CDR3 has 15 amino acids. The V gene lost 0 bases and the J gene lost 9 bases, with 15 bases spanning the gap. From germline, CDR1 is SGHTA and CDR2 FQGTGA.

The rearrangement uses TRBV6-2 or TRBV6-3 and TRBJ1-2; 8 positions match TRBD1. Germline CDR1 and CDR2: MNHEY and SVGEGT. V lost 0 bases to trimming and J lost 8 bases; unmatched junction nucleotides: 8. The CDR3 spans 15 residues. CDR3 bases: TGTGCCAGCAGTTACTCGACCAGGGGGCGAGAAGGCTACACCTTC. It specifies CASSYSTRGREGYTF.

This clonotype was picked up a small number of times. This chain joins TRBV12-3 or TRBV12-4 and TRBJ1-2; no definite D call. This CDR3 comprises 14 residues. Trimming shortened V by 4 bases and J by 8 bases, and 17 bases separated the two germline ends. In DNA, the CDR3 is TGTGCCAGCAGTTCTACGGCTACGAGGAAGGGCTACACCTTC. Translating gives CASSSTATRKGYTF.

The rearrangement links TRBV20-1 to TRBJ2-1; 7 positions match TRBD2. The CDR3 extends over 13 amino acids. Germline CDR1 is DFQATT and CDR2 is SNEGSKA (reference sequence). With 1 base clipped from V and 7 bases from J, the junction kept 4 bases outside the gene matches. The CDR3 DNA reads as TGCAGTGCTAGAGGCCCTAGCGGTAATGAGCAGTTCTTC. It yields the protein CSARGPSGNEQFF.

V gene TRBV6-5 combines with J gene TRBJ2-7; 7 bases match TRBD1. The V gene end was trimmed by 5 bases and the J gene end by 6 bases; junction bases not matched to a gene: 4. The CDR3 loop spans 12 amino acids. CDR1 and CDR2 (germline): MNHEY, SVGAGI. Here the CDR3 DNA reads TGTGCCAGCAGTCGACAGGGCGGCGAGCAGTACTTC. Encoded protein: CASSRQGGEQYF.

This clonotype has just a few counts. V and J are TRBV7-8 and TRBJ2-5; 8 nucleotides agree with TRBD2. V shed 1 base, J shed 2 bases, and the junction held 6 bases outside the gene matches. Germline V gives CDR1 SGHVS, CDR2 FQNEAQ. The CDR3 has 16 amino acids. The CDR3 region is CASSLEMAGGQETQYF. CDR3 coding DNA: TGTGCCAGCAGCTTAGAAATGGCGGGGGGACAAGAGACCCAGTACTTC.

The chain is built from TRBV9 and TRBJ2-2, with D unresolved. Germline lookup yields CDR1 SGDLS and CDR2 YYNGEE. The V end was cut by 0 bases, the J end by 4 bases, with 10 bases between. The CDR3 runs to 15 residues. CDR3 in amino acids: CASSVGLGGTGELFF. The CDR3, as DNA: TGTGCCAGCAGCGTAGGGCTAGGTGGCACCGGGGAGCTGTTTTTT.

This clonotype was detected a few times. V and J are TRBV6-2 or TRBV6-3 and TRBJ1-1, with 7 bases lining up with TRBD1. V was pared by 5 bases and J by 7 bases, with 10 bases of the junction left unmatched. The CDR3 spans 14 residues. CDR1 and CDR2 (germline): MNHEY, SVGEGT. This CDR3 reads CASSRGWDSLEAFF. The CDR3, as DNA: TGTGCCAGCAGTCGCGGGTGGGACAGCCTTGAAGCTTTCTTT.

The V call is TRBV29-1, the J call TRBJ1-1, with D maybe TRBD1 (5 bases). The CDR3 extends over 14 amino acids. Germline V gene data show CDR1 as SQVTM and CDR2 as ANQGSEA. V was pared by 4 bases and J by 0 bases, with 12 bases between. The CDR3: CSVVRSGLNTEAFF. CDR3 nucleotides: TGCAGCGTTGTTAGGTCGGGGCTGAACACTGAAGCTTTCTTT.

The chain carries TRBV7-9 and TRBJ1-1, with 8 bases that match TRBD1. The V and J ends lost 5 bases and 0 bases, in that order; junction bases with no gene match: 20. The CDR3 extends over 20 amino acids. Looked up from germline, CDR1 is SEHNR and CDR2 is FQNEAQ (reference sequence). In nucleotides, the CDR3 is TGTGCCAGCAGCCCGAAAAGACGTCCGGGACAGGAACCCATGAACACTGAAGCTTTCTTT. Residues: CASSPKRRPGQEPMNTEAFF.

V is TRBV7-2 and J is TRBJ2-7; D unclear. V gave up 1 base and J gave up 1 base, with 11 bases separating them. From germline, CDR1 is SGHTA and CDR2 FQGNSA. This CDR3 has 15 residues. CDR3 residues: CASSLVLGSSYEQYF. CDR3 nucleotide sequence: TGTGCCAGCAGCTTAGTGTTGGGTTCTTCCTACGAGCAGTACTTC.

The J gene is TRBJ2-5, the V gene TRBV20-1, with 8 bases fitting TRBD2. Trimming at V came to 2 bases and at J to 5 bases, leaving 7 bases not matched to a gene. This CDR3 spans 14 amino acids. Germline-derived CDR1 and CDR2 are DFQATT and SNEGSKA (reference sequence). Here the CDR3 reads CSARSLAGGETQYF. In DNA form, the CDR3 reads TGCAGTGCTAGATCGCTGGCGGGAGGTGAGACCCAGTACTTC.

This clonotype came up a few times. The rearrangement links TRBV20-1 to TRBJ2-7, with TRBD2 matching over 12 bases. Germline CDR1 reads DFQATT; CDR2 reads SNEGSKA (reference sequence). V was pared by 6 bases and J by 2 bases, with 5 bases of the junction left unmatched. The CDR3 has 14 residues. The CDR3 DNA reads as TGCAGTGCCGGACCTAGCGGGGGGGCCTACGAGCAGTACTTC. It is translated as CSAGPSGGAYEQYF.

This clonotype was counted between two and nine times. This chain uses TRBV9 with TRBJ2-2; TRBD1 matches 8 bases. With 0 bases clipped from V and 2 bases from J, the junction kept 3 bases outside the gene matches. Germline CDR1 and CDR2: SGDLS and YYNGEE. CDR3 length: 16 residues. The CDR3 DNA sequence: TGTGCCAGCAGCGTAGCAGGGGGCGCAAACACCGGGGAGCTGTTTTTT. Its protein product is CASSVAGGANTGELFF.

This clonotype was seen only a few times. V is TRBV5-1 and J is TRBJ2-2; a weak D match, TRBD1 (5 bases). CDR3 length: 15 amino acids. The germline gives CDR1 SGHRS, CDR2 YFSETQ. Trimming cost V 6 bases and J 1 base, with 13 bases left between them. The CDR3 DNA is TGCGCCAGCAAGGCTCTTACAGGGAACACCGGGGAGCTGTTTTTT. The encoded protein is CASKALTGNTGELFF.

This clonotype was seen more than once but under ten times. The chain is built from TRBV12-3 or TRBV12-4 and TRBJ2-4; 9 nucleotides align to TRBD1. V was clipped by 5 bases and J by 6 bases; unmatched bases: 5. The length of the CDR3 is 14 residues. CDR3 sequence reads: CASSPRTGANIQYF. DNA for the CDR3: TGTGCCAGCAGTCCTAGGACAGGGGCAAACATTCAGTACTTC.

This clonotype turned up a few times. The chain's CDR3 is CASSKREQGKNIQYF. CDR3 DNA: TGTGCCAGCAGCAAACGAGAACAGGGCAAAAACATTCAGTACTTC. The chain combines TRBV7-2 with TRBJ2-4, with a weak D call TRBD1 (6 bases). CDR1 is SGHTA and CDR2 is FQGNSA in the germline V gene. V lost 5 bases and J lost 3, with 14 bases in between. This CDR3 spans 15 amino acids.

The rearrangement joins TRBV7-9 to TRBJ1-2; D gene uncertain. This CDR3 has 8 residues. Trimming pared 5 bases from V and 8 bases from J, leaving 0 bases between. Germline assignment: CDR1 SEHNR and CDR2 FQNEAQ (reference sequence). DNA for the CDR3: TGTGCCAGCAGCGGCTACACCTTC. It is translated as CASSGYTF.

CDR3 nucleotides: TGTGCCAGCAGCTTGAAAGCGGGGAGCACAGATACGCAGTATTTT. It is translated as CASSLKAGSTDTQYF. V is TRBV5-4 and J is TRBJ2-3, with 7 bases identical to TRBD2. The germline CDR1 and CDR2 sequences are SGHNT and YYREEE (reference sequence). With V trimmed by 1 base and J by 0 bases, 2 bases remained unmatched. The length of the CDR3 is 15 residues.

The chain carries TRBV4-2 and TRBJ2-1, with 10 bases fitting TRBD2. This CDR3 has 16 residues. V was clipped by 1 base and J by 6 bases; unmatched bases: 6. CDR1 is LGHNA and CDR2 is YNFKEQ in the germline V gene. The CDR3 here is CASSQAGAGGLNEQFF. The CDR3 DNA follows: TGTGCCAGCAGCCAAGCGGGAGCGGGGGGGCTCAATGAGCAGTTCTTC.

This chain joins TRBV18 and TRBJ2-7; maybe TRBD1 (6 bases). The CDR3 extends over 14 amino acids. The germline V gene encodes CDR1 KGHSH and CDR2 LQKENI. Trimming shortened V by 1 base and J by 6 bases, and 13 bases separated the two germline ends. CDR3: CASSPQGVPGEQYF. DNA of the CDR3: TGTGCCAGCTCACCACAGGGGGTCCCAGGCGAGCAGTACTTC.

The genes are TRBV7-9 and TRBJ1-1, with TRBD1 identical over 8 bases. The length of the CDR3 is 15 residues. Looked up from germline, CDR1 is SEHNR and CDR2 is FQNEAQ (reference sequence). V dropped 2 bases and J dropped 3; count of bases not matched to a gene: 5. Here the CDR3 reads CASSLRQGWDTEAFF. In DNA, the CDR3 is TGTGCCAGCAGCTTAAGACAGGGGTGGGACACTGAAGCTTTCTTT.

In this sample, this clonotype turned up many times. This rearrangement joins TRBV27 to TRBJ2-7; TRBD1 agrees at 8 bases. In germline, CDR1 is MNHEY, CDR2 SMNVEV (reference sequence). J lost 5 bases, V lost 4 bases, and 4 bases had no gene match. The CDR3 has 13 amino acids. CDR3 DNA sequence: TGTGCCAGCAGTTCGGCAGGGGGCCACGAGCAGTACTTC. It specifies CASSSAGGHEQYF.

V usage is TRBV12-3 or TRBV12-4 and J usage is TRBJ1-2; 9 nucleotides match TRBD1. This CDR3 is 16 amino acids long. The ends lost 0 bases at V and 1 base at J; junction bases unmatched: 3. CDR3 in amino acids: CASSLARGQGNYGYTF. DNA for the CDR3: TGTGCCAGCAGTTTAGCCCGGGGACAGGGTAACTATGGCTACACCTTC.

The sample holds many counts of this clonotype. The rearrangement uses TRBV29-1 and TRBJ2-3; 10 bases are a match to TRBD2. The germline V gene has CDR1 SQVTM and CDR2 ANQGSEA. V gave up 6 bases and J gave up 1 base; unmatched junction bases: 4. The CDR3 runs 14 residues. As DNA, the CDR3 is TGCAGCGTGTCCGGGACTAGCGGCACAGATACGCAGTATTTT. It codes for CSVSGTSGTDTQYF.